This is a list of T cell receptor beta chains from one sample in a study of T cell repertoires in cytomegalovirus infection. TCRdb reprocessed the reads via MiXCR and lists one record per CDR3 protein. The sample carries approximately 140,000 distinct CDR3 sequences, roughly a quarter recorded once. Their antigen targets remain unknown. The sample taken for sequencing was PBMCs, sequenced either directly or after in vitro stimulation (not recorded which). The source of these receptors is a human donor in good health (CMV status not recorded). Some clones in this sample may be carry-over from other donors' samples. Both conserved end residues are part of each CDR3. D genes are given only for firm matches. The listing skips clone size in some rows; elsewhere it reads once, few, many or a size class.

CDR3 protein: CASSELGRGDIQYF
CDR3 DNA: TGTGCCAGCAGTGAATTAGGGCGCGGGGACATTCAGTACTTC
D gene: .
J gene: TRBJ2-4
clone size: .
V gene: TRBV25-1

CDR3 protein: CASSYDKQGARSSPLHF
CDR3 DNA: TGTGCCAGCAGCTATGACAAACAGGGGGCCAGAAGTTCACCCCTCCACTTT
D gene: TRBD1
J gene: TRBJ1-6
clone size: few
V gene: TRBV7-6

CDR3 protein: CASSRFGGTDTQYF
CDR3 DNA: TGTGCCAGCAGCCGTTTTGGCGGCACAGATACGCAGTATTTT
D gene: .
J gene: TRBJ2-3
clone size: few
V gene: TRBV7-6

CDR3 protein: CASGSPGSGYTF
CDR3 DNA: TGTGCCAGCGGCTCGCCAGGGAGTGGCTACACCTTC
D gene: .
J gene: TRBJ1-2
clone size: .
V gene: TRBV7-2

CDR3 protein: CASSGLGTGELFF
CDR3 DNA: TGTGCCAGCAGTGGCCTGGGCACCGGGGAGCTGTTTTTT
D gene: .
J gene: TRBJ2-2
clone size: .
V gene: TRBV27

CDR3 protein: CSAGPFSYNEQFF
CDR3 DNA: TGCAGTGCTGGGCCCTTCTCCTACAATGAGCAGTTCTTC
D gene: .
J gene: TRBJ2-1
clone size: .
V gene: TRBV20-1

CDR3 protein: CASSLAGKNTIYF
CDR3 DNA: TGTGCCAGCAGCTTAGCAGGGAAAAACACCATATATTTT
D gene: .
J gene: TRBJ1-3
clone size: many
V gene: TRBV7-2

CDR3 protein: CASSLAGQVTGELFF
CDR3 DNA: TGTGCCAGCAGCTTAGCAGGTCAAGTGACCGGGGAGCTGTTTTTT
D gene: .
J gene: TRBJ2-2
clone size: many
V gene: TRBV7-2

CDR3 protein: CSVETYNEQFF
CDR3 DNA: TGCAGCGTCGAGACCTACAATGAGCAGTTCTTC
D gene: .
J gene: TRBJ2-1
clone size: medium-sized
V gene: TRBV29-1

CDR3 protein: CASSLGAGVEAFF
CDR3 DNA: TGTGCCAGCAGCTTAGGTGCAGGGGTAGAAGCTTTCTTT
D gene: .
J gene: TRBJ1-1
clone size: .
V gene: TRBV7-2

CDR3 protein: CASSRDRGQTEAFF
CDR3 DNA: TGTGCCAGCAGCCGGGACAGGGGACAGACTGAAGCTTTCTTT
D gene: TRBD1
J gene: TRBJ1-1
clone size: .
V gene: TRBV9

CDR3 protein: CATSRDGTGLNYGYTF
CDR3 DNA: TGTGCCACCAGCAGAGACGGGACAGGGTTAAACTATGGCTACACCTTC
D gene: TRBD1
J gene: TRBJ1-2
clone size: .
V gene: TRBV15

CDR3 protein: CASSYTSGATIEQFF
CDR3 DNA: TGTGCCAGCAGCTACACCAGCGGGGCTACTATTGAGCAGTTCTTC
D gene: TRBD2
J gene: TRBJ2-1
clone size: .
V gene: TRBV7-9

CDR3 protein: CASSYSQVSYEQYF
CDR3 DNA: TGTGCCAGCAGTTACTCCCAGGTCTCCTACGAGCAGTACTTC
D gene: .
J gene: TRBJ2-7
clone size: .
V gene: TRBV6-2/TRBV6-3

CDR3 protein: CASTPGLAARRWAYNEQFF
CDR3 DNA: TGTGCCAGCACCCCAGGGCTAGCGGCCCGAAGGTGGGCTTACAATGAGCAGTTCTTC
D gene: TRBD2
J gene: TRBJ2-1
clone size: few
V gene: TRBV28